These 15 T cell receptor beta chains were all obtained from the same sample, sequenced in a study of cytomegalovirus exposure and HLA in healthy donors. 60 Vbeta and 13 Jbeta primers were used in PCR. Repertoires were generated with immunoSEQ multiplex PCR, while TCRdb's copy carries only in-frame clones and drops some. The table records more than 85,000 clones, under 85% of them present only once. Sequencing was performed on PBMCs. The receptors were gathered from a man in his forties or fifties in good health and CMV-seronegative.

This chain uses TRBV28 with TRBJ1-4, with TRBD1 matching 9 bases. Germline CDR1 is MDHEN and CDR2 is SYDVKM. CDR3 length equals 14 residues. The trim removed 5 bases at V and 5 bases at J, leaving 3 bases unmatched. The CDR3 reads CASSLGTGNEKLFF. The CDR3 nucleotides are TGTGCCAGCAGTCTCGGGACAGGGAATGAAAAACTGTTTTTT.

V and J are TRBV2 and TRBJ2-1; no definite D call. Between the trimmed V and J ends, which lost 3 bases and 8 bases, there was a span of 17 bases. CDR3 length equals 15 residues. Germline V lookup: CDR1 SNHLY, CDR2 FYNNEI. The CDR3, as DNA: TGTGCCAGCAGTGATAGAGATTTTATTAGTTATGAGCAGTTCTTC. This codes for CASSDRDFISYEQFF.

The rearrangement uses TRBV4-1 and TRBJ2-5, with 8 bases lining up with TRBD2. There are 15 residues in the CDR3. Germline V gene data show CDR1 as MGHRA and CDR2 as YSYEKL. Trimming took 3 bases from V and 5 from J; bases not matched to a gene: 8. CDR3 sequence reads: CASSQGTRVVETQYF. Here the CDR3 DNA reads TGCGCCAGCAGCCAGGGGACTAGGGTTGTGGAGACCCAGTACTTC.

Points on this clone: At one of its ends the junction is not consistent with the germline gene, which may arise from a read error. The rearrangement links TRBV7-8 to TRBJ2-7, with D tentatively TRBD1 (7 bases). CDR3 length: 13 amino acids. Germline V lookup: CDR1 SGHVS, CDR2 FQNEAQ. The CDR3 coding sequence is TGTGCCAGCAGCTTTGAGGGGGCCGGAGGGCAGTGCTTC. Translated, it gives CASSFEGAGGQCF.

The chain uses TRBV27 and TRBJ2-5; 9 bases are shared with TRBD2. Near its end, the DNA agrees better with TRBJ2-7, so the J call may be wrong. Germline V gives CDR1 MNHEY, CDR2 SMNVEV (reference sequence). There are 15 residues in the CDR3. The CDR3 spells CASSPLAGGPGEQYF. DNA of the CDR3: TGTGCCAGCAGTCCCCTCGCGGGAGGGCCCGGCGAGCAGTACTTC.

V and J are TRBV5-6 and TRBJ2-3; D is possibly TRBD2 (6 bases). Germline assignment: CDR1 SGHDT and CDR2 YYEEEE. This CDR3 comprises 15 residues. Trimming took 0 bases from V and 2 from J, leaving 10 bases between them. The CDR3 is CASSLGVADTDTQYF. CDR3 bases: TGTGCCAGCAGCTTGGGCGTAGCGGACACAGATACGCAGTATTTT.

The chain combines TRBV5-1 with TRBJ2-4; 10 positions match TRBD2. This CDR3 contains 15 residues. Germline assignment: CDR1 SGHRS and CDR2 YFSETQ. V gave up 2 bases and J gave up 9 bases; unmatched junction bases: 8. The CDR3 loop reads CASSLGLAALGIQYF. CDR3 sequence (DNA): TGCGCCAGCAGCTTAGGACTAGCGGCGTTAGGCATTCAGTACTTC.

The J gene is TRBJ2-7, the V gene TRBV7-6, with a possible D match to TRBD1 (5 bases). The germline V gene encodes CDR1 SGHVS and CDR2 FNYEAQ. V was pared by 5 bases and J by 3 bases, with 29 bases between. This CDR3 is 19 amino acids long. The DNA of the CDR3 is TGTGCCAGCAGCCTTACCTCGATACTAAACGACAGACTCCTCTACGAGCAGTACTTC. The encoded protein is CASSLTSILNDRLLYEQYF.

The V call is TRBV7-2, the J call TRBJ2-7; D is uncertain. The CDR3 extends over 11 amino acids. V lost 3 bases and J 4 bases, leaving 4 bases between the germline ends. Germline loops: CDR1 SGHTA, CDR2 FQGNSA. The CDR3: CASSFMYEQYF. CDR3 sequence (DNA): TGTGCCAGCAGCTTCATGTACGAGCAGTACTTC. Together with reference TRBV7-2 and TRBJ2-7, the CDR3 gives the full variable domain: GAGVSQSPSNKVTEKGKDVELRCDPISGHTALYWYRQSLGQGLEFLIYFQGNSAPDKSGLPSDRFSAERTGGSVSTLTIQRTQQEDSAVYLCASSFMYEQYFGPGTRLTVT.

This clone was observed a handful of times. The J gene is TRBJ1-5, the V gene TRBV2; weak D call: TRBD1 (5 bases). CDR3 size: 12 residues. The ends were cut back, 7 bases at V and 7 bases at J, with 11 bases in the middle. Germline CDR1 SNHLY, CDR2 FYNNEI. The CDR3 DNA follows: TGTGCCAGCAATGCAGGGAGGCAGCCCCAGCATTTT. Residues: CASNAGRQPQHF.

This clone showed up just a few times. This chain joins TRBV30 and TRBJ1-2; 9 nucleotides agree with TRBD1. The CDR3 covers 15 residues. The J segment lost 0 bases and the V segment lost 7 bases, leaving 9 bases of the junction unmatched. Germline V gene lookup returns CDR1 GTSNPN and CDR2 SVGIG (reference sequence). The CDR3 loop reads CAYYRGPPANYGYTF. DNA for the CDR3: TGTGCCTATTACAGGGGGCCACCTGCTAACTATGGCTACACCTTC.

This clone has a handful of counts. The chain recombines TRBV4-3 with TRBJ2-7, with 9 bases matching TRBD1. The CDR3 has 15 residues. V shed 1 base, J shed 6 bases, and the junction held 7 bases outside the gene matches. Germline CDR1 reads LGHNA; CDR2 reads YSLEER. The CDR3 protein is CASSQGWDRAREQYF. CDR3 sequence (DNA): TGCGCCAGCAGCCAAGGCTGGGACAGGGCCCGCGAGCAGTACTTC.

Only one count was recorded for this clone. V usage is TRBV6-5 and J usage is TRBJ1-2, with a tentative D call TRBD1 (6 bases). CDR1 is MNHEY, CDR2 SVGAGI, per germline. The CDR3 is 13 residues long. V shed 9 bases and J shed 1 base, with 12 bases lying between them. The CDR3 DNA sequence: TGTGCCAGTGTGGGACAACTTAACTATGGCTACACCTTC. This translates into CASVGQLNYGYTF.

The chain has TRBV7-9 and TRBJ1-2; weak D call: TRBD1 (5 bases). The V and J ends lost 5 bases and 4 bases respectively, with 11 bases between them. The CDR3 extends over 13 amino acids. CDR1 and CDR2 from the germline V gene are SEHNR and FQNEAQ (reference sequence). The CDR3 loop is CASSPDSVYGYTF. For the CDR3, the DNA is TGTGCCAGCAGCCCCGACAGTGTCTATGGCTACACCTTC.

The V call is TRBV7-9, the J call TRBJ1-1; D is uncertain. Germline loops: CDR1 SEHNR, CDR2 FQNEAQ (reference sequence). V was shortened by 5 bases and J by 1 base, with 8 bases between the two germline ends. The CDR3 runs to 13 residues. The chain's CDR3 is CASSKTTNTEAFF. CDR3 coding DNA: TGTGCCAGCAGCAAAACAACGAACACTGAAGCTTTCTTT.